The rows below give T cell receptor beta chains drawn from one sample of a study of siplizumab effects on memory and regulatory T cells. The method was immunoSEQ multiplex PCR; TCRdb's version includes in-frame clones alone and lacks a portion of them. The table records 99,000 or so clones, about 93% of them present only once. The specimen sequenced was CD4+ T cells sorted from blood. These receptors all stem from a human donor in good health. Each CDR3 is given without its conserved first and last residue.

>TRBV5-6|TRBJ1-1
ASSLGLLGAEAF
>TRBV9|TRBJ1-1
ASSPRGNTEAF
>TRBV6-1|TRBJ2-3
ASRTGLQSTDTQY
>TRBV9|TRBJ2-1
ASSVDATGGNEQF
>TRBV27|TRBJ1-2
ASSSTSAGWQANGYT
>TRBV7-3|TRBJ2-5
ASSLFPAGQETQY
>TRBV6-5|TRBJ2-2
ASSSGLGGNTGELF
>TRBV10-2|TRBJ2-3
ASSDSLQREGTDTQY
>TRBV5-1|TRBJ2-5
ASSQGLAIVAETQY
>TRBV29-1|TRBJ1-5
SVAENSNQPQH
>TRBV2|TRBJ2-1
ASSEGRGSYNEQF
>TRBV18|TRBJ2-5
ASSPPRGQETQY